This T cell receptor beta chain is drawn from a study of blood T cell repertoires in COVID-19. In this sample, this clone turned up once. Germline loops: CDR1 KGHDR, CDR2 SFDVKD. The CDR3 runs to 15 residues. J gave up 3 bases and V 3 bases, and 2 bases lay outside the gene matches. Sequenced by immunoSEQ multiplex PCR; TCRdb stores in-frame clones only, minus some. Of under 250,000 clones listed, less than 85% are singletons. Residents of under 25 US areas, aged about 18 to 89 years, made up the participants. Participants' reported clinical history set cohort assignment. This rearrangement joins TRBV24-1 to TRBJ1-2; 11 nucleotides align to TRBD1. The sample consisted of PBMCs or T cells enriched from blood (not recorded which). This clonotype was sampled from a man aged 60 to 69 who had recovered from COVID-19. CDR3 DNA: TGTGCCACCAGTGATAGGACAGGGGGCGACTATGGCTACACCTTC. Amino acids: CATSDRTGGDYGYTF.